These 24 T cell receptor beta chains originate from one sample sequenced in a study of cytomegalovirus exposure and HLA in healthy donors (dated by TCRdb to the late 2010s). The library relied on the immunoSEQ multiplex PCR assay. A mixture of 60 forward primers for TCR Vbeta segments and 13 reverse primers for TCR Jbeta segments was used in the multiplex PCR. The table was pulled from immuneACCESS by TCRdb, which kept in-frame rearrangements only. Such tables lose some clones; where checked, under half of the loss comes from unresolved V genes, and the rest has no known cause. This sample comprises about 150,000 clones, roughly 70% of them detected only once. Together, the top ten hold over 6.5% of the sample. Sequenced: PBMCs. Source of these receptors: a man in his thirties or forties in good health and CMV-seronegative.

This clone was observed a single time. V and J are TRBV5-4 and TRBJ2-5, with 7 bases fitting TRBD1. There are 15 residues in the CDR3. V lost 2 bases and J lost 5; bases outside the gene matches: 9. CDR1 SGHNT and CDR2 YYREEE come from the germline V gene (reference sequence). CDR3 sequence: CASSLTGQLGETQYF. In DNA form, the CDR3 reads TGTGCCAGCAGCTTAACGGGACAGCTGGGTGAGACCCAGTACTTC.

The chain combines TRBV28 with TRBJ2-2; 12 nucleotides align to TRBD2. V was pared by 10 bases and J by 4 bases, with 4 bases of the junction left unmatched. Germline V gene sequence: CDR1 MDHEN, CDR2 SYDVKM. The CDR3 runs to 14 residues. The CDR3 region has the DNA TGTGCCACCAGGACTAGCGGGGTCACCGGGGAGCTGTTTTTT. It specifies CATRTSGVTGELFF.

Here the CDR3 DNA reads TGTGCCAGCAGCCCGACAGGGGAAGTAAGGAAGACAGGCTACACCTTC. Its protein product is CASSPTGEVRKTGYTF. The J gene is TRBJ1-2, the V gene TRBV7-3; 8 nucleotides agree with TRBD1. Germline CDR1 SGHTA, CDR2 FQGTGA. V gave up 5 bases and J gave up 8 bases; unmatched junction bases: 16. This CDR3 region has 16 residues.

Details on this clone: Sequence at one end of the junction differs from germline and may be a read error. The chain links TRBV7-6 to TRBJ2-6; TRBD1 agrees at 7 bases. Germline values: CDR1 SGHVS, CDR2 FNYEAQ. CDR3 length equals 15 residues. The CDR3 is CASSIGQAGANGLTF. In nucleotides, the CDR3 is TGTGCCAGCAGCATAGGACAGGCTGGGGCCAACGGCCTGACTTTC.

Written as DNA, the CDR3 is TGTGCCAGCAGTTTGCCCCCGACCACGAGAGGAGGGAGGGCCCCCCACGAGCAGTACTTC. It is translated as CASSLPPTTRGGRAPHEQYF. The chain links TRBV28 to TRBJ2-7; 7 bases are a match to TRBD2. Per the germline V gene, CDR1 is MDHEN and CDR2 is SYDVKM. CDR3 length: 20 residues. V shed 3 bases, J shed 5 bases, and the junction held 25 bases outside the gene matches.

V gene TRBV5-1 combines with J gene TRBJ2-5; 9 bases line up with TRBD2. With 2 bases clipped from V and 5 bases from J, the junction kept 7 bases outside the gene matches. Germline V gene sequence: CDR1 SGHRS, CDR2 YFSETQ. This CDR3 has 15 residues. Here the CDR3 reads CASSFGGRGGETQYF. CDR3 DNA: TGCGCCAGCAGCTTCGGCGGGAGGGGAGGGGAGACCCAGTACTTC.

V usage is TRBV29-1 and J usage is TRBJ2-1; weak D call: TRBD2 (5 bases). This CDR3 is built from 11 residues. V shed 5 bases and J shed 12 bases, with 14 bases lying between them. Germline V gene lookup returns CDR1 SQVTM and CDR2 ANQGSEA. CDR3: CSVRARRGQFF. The CDR3 coding sequence is TGCAGCGTTCGGGCCCGCCGGGGGCAGTTCTTC.

In its sample, this clone was seen a few times. The chain has TRBV27 and TRBJ1-2; unclear D gene. Germline lookup yields CDR1 MNHEY and CDR2 SMNVEV (reference sequence). Trimming took 0 bases from V and 3 from J, leaving 8 bases between them. The CDR3 spans 14 residues. The CDR3 region has the DNA TGTGCCAGCAGTTTATCCGTTGCGCACTATGGCTACACCTTC. Protein sequence: CASSLSVAHYGYTF.

The chain has TRBV6-5 and TRBJ1-2; 7 bases fit TRBD1. In germline, CDR1 is MNHEY, CDR2 SVGAGI. This CDR3 contains 15 residues. V shed 6 bases, J shed 3 bases, and the junction held 10 bases outside the gene matches. Written as DNA, the CDR3 is TGTGCCAGCAGCCCCGTGGAGGGGGCCGACTATGGCTACACCTTC. It yields the protein CASSPVEGADYGYTF.

In this sample, this clone turned up once. V is TRBV5-1 and J is TRBJ2-7, with 9 bases fitting TRBD2. This CDR3 comprises 16 residues. Germline-derived CDR1 and CDR2 are SGHRS and YFSETQ. Trimming took 1 base from V and 5 from J; bases not matched to a gene: 10. The CDR3 sequence is CASSLRAGGLRDEQYF. CDR3 in DNA: TGCGCCAGCAGCTTGAGAGCGGGAGGCCTTCGGGACGAGCAGTACTTC.

Here the CDR3 reads CASSSSGSSYEQYF. CDR3 sequence (DNA): TGTGCCAGCAGCTCTAGCGGGAGCTCCTACGAGCAGTACTTC. V gene TRBV7-9 combines with J gene TRBJ2-7; 10 bases are shared with TRBD2. Losses at the gene ends were 4 bases for V and 0 bases for J; bases not matched to a gene: 0. Germline V gene data show CDR1 as SEHNR and CDR2 as FQNEAQ (reference sequence). The CDR3 contains 14 residues.

The chain is built from TRBV7-3 and TRBJ2-5; 7 bases align to TRBD1. J gave up 4 bases and V 6 bases, and 5 bases lay outside the gene matches. The CDR3 is 13 amino acids. Per the germline V gene, CDR1 is SGHTA and CDR2 is FQGTGA. The CDR3 nucleotides are TGTGCCAGCAGTACAGGGGTCTTAGAGACCCAGTACTTC. It codes for CASSTGVLETQYF.

This clone was seen more than once but under ten times. The rearrangement links TRBV28 to TRBJ1-4, with D uncertain. The CDR3 runs to 14 residues. The ends were cut back, 4 bases at V and 8 bases at J, with 14 bases in the middle. CDR1 and CDR2 from the germline V gene are MDHEN and SYDVKM. This CDR3 is CASSSPPGGEKLFF. The CDR3 DNA reads as TGTGCCAGCAGTTCCCCTCCGGGAGGCGAAAAACTGTTTTTT.

J is TRBJ1-4 and V is TRBV6-1, with D unresolved. This CDR3 region has 8 residues. Trimming took off 11 bases at V and 16 bases at J, with 11 bases between the two ends. In germline, CDR1 is MNHNS, CDR2 SASEGT. CDR3 protein: CASRVGFF. CDR3 nucleotides: TGTGCCTCGAGGGTCGGGTTTTTT.

There are a few counts of this clone. This chain joins TRBV7-2 and TRBJ2-5; D might be TRBD1 (5 bases). This CDR3 spans 14 amino acids. Germline CDR1 SGHTA, CDR2 FQGNSA. The V gene lost 1 base and the J gene lost 2 bases, with 8 bases spanning the gap. CDR3 region: CASSLVRGQETQYF. CDR3 in DNA: TGTGCCAGCAGCTTAGTTAGGGGACAAGAGACCCAGTACTTC.

The J gene is TRBJ2-7, the V gene TRBV29-1, with TRBD2 matching over 9 bases. CDR1 and CDR2 (germline): SQVTM, ANQGSEA. Unmatched junction bases numbered 5, after V lost 0 bases and J lost 5 bases. The CDR3 runs 14 residues. CDR3 protein: CSVEEGTSMNEQYF. In DNA form, the CDR3 reads TGCAGCGTTGAAGAGGGGACTAGCATGAACGAGCAGTACTTC.

This rearrangement joins TRBV10-2 to TRBJ2-3, with 9 bases fitting TRBD1. Germline assignment: CDR1 WSHSY and CDR2 SAAADI. This CDR3 comprises 14 residues. The trim removed 4 bases at V and 2 bases at J, leaving 1 base unmatched. The CDR3 loop is CASSGTGVTDTQYF. CDR3 nucleotides: TGCGCCAGCAGTGGGACAGGGGTCACAGATACGCAGTATTTT.

This clone has a single count. The rearrangement joins TRBV7-9 to TRBJ2-1, with unresolved D. The CDR3 consists of 11 residues. The V and J ends lost 6 bases and 6 bases respectively, with 6 bases between them. Germline V gene lookup returns CDR1 SEHNR and CDR2 FQNEAQ (reference sequence). CDR3 protein: CASRLVNEQFF. The CDR3 coding sequence is TGTGCCAGCAGGCTAGTCAATGAGCAGTTCTTC. Full variable domain (remainder filled in from reference TRBV7-9 and TRBJ2-1): DTGVSQNPRHKITKRGQNVTFRCDPISEHNRLYWYRQTLGQGPEFLTYFQNEAQLEKSRLLSDRFSAERPKGSFSTLEIQRTEQGDSAMYLCASRLVNEQFFGPGTRLTVL.

The genes are TRBV5-1 and TRBJ1-1; TRBD1 aligns across 8 bases. Unmatched junction bases numbered 3, after V lost 3 bases and J lost 2 bases. The CDR3 is made up of 14 amino acids. The germline CDR1 and CDR2 sequences are SGHRS and YFSETQ. The CDR3 here is CASSWTGPNTEAFF. CDR3 bases: TGCGCCAGCAGCTGGACAGGGCCAAACACTGAAGCTTTCTTT.

The rearrangement uses TRBV5-1 and TRBJ2-5, with TRBD1 identical over 8 bases. With V trimmed by 4 bases and J by 7 bases, 12 bases remained unmatched. This CDR3 is 15 amino acids long. Germline-derived CDR1 and CDR2 are SGHRS and YFSETQ. The CDR3 coding sequence is TGCGCCAGCAGCCAACTACAGGGGGATGGACGGACCCAGTACTTC. It codes for CASSQLQGDGRTQYF.

The V and J genes are TRBV14 and TRBJ1-1; tentative D call: TRBD1 (6 bases). The CDR3 consists of 13 residues. Trimming pared 6 bases from V and 11 bases from J, leaving 19 bases between. CDR1 is SGHDN and CDR2 is FVKESK in the germline V gene. The CDR3 reads CASRPAGGRVAFF. The CDR3, as DNA: TGTGCCAGCAGACCCGCCGGGGGGCGCGTTGCTTTCTTT.

CDR3 sequence (DNA): TGTGCCAGCAGCCGGACAGTTAGCTCCTACGAGCAGTACTTC. Protein: CASSRTVSSYEQYF. J is TRBJ2-7 and V is TRBV2, with TRBD1 as a possible D gene (6 bases). The CDR3 is 14 residues long. The V end lost 6 bases, the J end lost 0 bases, and 12 bases lay between the germline ends. CDR1 and CDR2 from the germline V gene are SNHLY and FYNNEI.

The chain carries TRBV6-5 and TRBJ1-2; 8 positions match TRBD1. V lost 2 bases and J lost 6; bases outside the gene matches: 5. CDR1 and CDR2 (germline): MNHEY, SVGAGI. The CDR3 runs 14 residues. The CDR3 sequence: CASSYPGQGDGYTF. CDR3 in DNA: TGTGCCAGCAGTTACCCTGGACAGGGAGATGGCTACACCTTC.

V gene TRBV5-6 combines with J gene TRBJ1-1; D uncertain. V lost 2 bases, J lost 1 base, and 12 bases lay in between. The CDR3 totals 15 residues. Germline CDR1 and CDR2: SGHDT and YYEEEE. The CDR3 loop reads CASSFPDAGNTEAFF. The CDR3 DNA reads as TGTGCCAGCAGCTTTCCTGATGCCGGGAACACTGAAGCTTTCTTT. The full variable domain, with the rest looked up from reference TRBV5-6 and TRBJ1-1, is DAGVTQSPTHLIKTRGQQVTLRCSPKSGHDTVSWYQQALGQGPQFIFQYYEEEERQRGNFPDRFSGHQFPNYSSELNVNALLLGDSALYLCASSFPDAGNTEAFFGQGTRLTVV.